This is a list of T cell receptor beta chains from one sample in a study of radiation and T cells in renal cell carcinoma. Assay used: immunoSEQ multiplex PCR; TCRdb lists only in-frame clones, some missing. The repertoire includes some 130,000 clones, 75% to 85% of them detected once, and less than 2.5% sits in the top ten. The sample was blood, taken from a patient whose treatment included radiotherapy and nephrectomy. The receptors stem from a woman aged 55 to 70 with renal cell carcinoma. Each CDR3 is given with its conserved first and last residue. A D gene is named only where the DNA matches it firmly. Where a row states a size, it is once, few, many or the class of an expanded clone; other rows omit it.

size	D	V	J	DNA	CDR3
NA	NA	TRBV9	TRBJ2-2	TGTGCCAGCAGCGTAGGTAGCACCGGGGAGCTGTTTTTT	CASSVGSTGELFF
NA	NA	TRBV11-2	TRBJ2-5	TGTGCCAGCAGCTTGAATTCGGGGTTTGGAGAGACCCAGTACTTC	CASSLNSGFGETQYF
NA	NA	TRBV18	TRBJ2-5	TGTGCCAGCTCACTCGGTGGGACAACGGAGACCCAGTACTTC	CASSLGGTTETQYF
NA	TRBD1	TRBV6-1	TRBJ1-1	TGTGCCAGCAGGGACAGGGGACGGACTGAAGCTTTCTTT	CASRDRGRTEAFF
few	NA	TRBV12-5	TRBJ1-1	TGTGCTAGTGGTTTGGGAGGTGTTGGCACTGAAGCTTTCTTT	CASGLGGVGTEAFF
NA	NA	TRBV28	TRBJ1-2	TGTGCCAGCAGCACCAATGGGGGCTACACCTTC	CASSTNGGYTF
NA	NA	TRBV19	TRBJ1-3	TGTGCCAGTAGTATTTCTAGGGGCTCTGGAAACACCATATATTTT	CASSISRGSGNTIYF
NA	TRBD1	TRBV7-9	TRBJ1-4	TGTGCCAGCAACGGACAGGGGGTTGAAAAACTGTTTTTT	CASNGQGVEKLFF
once	TRBD1	TRBV2	TRBJ2-7	TGTGCCAGCAGTGAAACACAGGGGGGCTCCTACGAGCAGTACTTC	CASSETQGGSYEQYF
NA	TRBD1	TRBV19	TRBJ1-1	TGTGCCAGTAGTTCCTCCCGCCTCAGGGGGCAGGCGAACACTGAAGCTTTCTTT	CASSSSRLRGQANTEAFF
NA	NA	TRBV4-1	TRBJ1-6	TGCGCCAGCAGCCACGAGTACAGGGATGGCAATTCACCCCTCCACTTT	CASSHEYRDGNSPLHF
NA	TRBD1	TRBV7-9	TRBJ1-1	TGTGCCAGCAGCTTATTATCGACAGGGGGCACTGAAGCTTTCTTT	CASSLLSTGGTEAFF
few	NA	TRBV6-6	TRBJ1-1	TGTGCCAGCAACCAGTTTGCTGAAGCTTTCTTT	CASNQFAEAFF
NA	NA	TRBV6-5	TRBJ2-5	TGTGCCAGCAGTTTCTGGGGGGCTGAGACCCAGTACTTC	CASSFWGAETQYF
NA	TRBD1	TRBV19	TRBJ1-3	TGTGCCAGCAAGGGGACAGGGACTGGAAACACCATATATTTT	CASKGTGTGNTIYF
NA	TRBD1	TRBV7-6	TRBJ2-7	TGTGCCAGCAGCCCTCGGACAGGGGGATACGAGCAGTACTTC	CASSPRTGGYEQYF
NA	TRBD1	TRBV27	TRBJ2-7	TGTGCCAGCAGGATACCCGGGACAGTGGAGCAGTACTTC	CASRIPGTVEQYF
NA	NA	TRBV7-8	TRBJ2-7	TGTGCCAGCAGCTTAGTCGCGGCGAACGGGAGATTAAACGAGCAGTACTTC	CASSLVAANGRLNEQYF
NA	NA	TRBV10-3	TRBJ2-5	TGTGCCATCAGTGAGGGTGAGACCCAGTACTTC	CAISEGETQYF
NA	NA	TRBV7-2	TRBJ1-2	TGTGCCAGCCGGACGGCGAGTTACTATGGCTACACCTTC	CASRTASYYGYTF
NA	TRBD2	TRBV7-9	TRBJ2-5	TGTGCCAGCAGCGCCGGGGCCCCCGTACTAGCGGGGAGGGAGACCCAGTACTTC	CASSAGAPVLAGRETQYF
NA	NA	TRBV28	TRBJ1-2	TGTGCCAGCAGTGGAGGGGACTATGGCTACACCTTC	CASSGGDYGYTF
NA	NA	TRBV27	TRBJ2-7	TGTGCCAGCAGTTTAGTAGGGGAATCCTACGAGCAGTACTTC	CASSLVGESYEQYF
NA	NA	TRBV2	TRBJ2-7	TGTGCCAGCAGTTATCTGCCTGGAGGGGGCGAGCAGTACTTC	CASSYLPGGGEQYF
NA	NA	TRBV7-9	TRBJ2-2	TGTGCCAGCAGCTTAGAAGCAGGGGAGAGGGTCACCGGGGAGCTGTTTTTT	CASSLEAGERVTGELFF